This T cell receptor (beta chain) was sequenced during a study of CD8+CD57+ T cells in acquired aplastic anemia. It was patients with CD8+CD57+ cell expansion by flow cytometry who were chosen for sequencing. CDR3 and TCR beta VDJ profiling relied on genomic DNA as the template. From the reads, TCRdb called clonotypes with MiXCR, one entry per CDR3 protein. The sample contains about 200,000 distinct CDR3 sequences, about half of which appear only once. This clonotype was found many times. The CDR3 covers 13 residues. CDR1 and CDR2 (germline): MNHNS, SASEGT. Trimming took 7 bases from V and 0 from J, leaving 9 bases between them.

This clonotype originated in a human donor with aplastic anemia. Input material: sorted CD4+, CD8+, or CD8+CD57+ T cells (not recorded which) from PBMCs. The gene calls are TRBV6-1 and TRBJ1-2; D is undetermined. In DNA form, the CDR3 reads TGTGCCAGCACACCGGCAGCTAACTATGGCTACACCTTC. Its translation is CASTPAANYGYTF.